A selection of T cell receptor beta chains follows, all from one sample in a study of T-cell memory formation after mild COVID-19. TCRdb re-called the 5' RACE reads through MiXCR, storing one row per CDR3 protein. The repertoire holds approximately 100,000 distinct CDR3 sequences, with roughly 25% as singletons. Sequencing was done on a sample of PBMCs or a T cell subset sorted from them (not recorded which). Receptor source: a man aged 18 to 30 who had mild COVID-19 (a few samples of this study predate the infection). Cell type and time point are not known. The CDR3 runs from the conserved cysteine through the conserved F or W. The D gene is left open where the match is weak. Expanded clones get a size class; other rows say once, few or many, or leave the size out.

15 TRBJ1-6 TRBV7-2 - - CASSLGSGGDSPLHF TGTGCCAGCAGCTTGGGGTCGGGTGGGGACTCACCCCTCCACTTT
17 TRBJ2-1 TRBV4-2 - - CASSQDGLSDSYNEQFF TGTGCCAGCAGCCAAGACGGGCTGTCGGACTCCTACAATGAGCAGTTCTTC
14 TRBJ2-7 TRBV4-1 - - CASRPIAGRYEQYF TGCGCCAGCAGGCCCATTGCGGGGCGCTACGAGCAGTACTTC
16 TRBJ2-1 TRBV5-1 TRBD2 - CASSSGLAGGLNEQFF TGCGCCAGCAGCTCGGGACTAGCGGGGGGGCTAAATGAGCAGTTCTTC
14 TRBJ2-5 TRBV4-1 - - CASSQPGPKETQYF TGCGCCAGCAGCCAACCGGGACCCAAAGAGACCCAGTACTTC
15 TRBJ2-7 TRBV3-1 - - CASSQDSAPSYEQYF TGTGCCAGCAGCCAAGATAGCGCCCCCTCCTACGAGCAGTACTTC
13 TRBJ1-1 TRBV7-9 - few CASTLGGDTEAFF TGTGCCAGCACTTTAGGAGGGGACACTGAAGCTTTCTTT
15 TRBJ1-5 TRBV19 - few CASSTTGEVDQPQHF TGTGCCAGTAGTACTACGGGGGAGGTGGATCAGCCCCAGCATTTT
13 TRBJ1-2 TRBV6-5 - - CASSYGTTYGYTF TGTGCCAGCAGTTACGGGACAACGTATGGCTACACCTTC
17 TRBJ2-3 TRBV6-2/TRBV6-3 - - CASSYRPWTVSGDTQYF TGTGCCAGCAGTTACCGCCCGTGGACAGTGTCTGGAGATACGCAGTATTTT
15 TRBJ1-1 TRBV7-9 - - CASSPSAGMNTEAFF TGTGCCAGCAGCCCATCGGCAGGGATGAACACTGAAGCTTTCTTT
16 TRBJ2-1 TRBV4-3 TRBD2 few CASSQWTSGGYNEQFF TGCGCCAGCAGCCAGTGGACTAGCGGGGGCTACAATGAGCAGTTCTTC
15 TRBJ2-5 TRBV9 TRBD2 few CASSARAGGQETQYF TGTGCCAGCAGCGCCCGGGCGGGGGGTCAAGAGACCCAGTACTTC
19 TRBJ2-1 TRBV7-9 TRBD2 - CASSLGYSGGESSYNEQFF TGTGCCAGCAGCTTAGGGTACAGCGGGGGGGAAAGCTCCTACAATGAGCAGTTCTTC
14 TRBJ2-4 TRBV11-2 - - CASSWGWGENIQYF TGTGCCAGCAGCTGGGGGTGGGGGGAAAACATTCAGTACTTC
15 TRBJ1-5 TRBV7-2 TRBD1 many CASSLGDRGYQPQHF TGTGCCAGCAGCTTAGGGGACAGGGGCTATCAGCCCCAGCATTTT
14 TRBJ2-7 TRBV7-9 - - CASSLGLEPYEQYF TGTGCCAGCAGCTTAGGACTAGAACCCTACGAGCAGTACTTC
15 TRBJ2-3 TRBV7-9 - - CASSPRAPEADTQYF TGTGCCAGCAGCCCCCGGGCACCCGAGGCAGATACGCAGTATTTT
15 TRBJ2-1 TRBV7-9 - - CASSADEHLSNEQFF TGTGCCAGCAGCGCTGATGAGCATCTCTCCAATGAGCAGTTCTTC
15 TRBJ2-7 TRBV29-1 - once CSVEEAGRESYEQYF TGCAGCGTTGAAGAGGCAGGCAGGGAGTCCTACGAGCAGTACTTC
15 TRBJ2-7 TRBV7-3 - few CASSPTGRLSYEQYF TGTGCCAGCAGCCCGACGGGACGCTTATCCTACGAGCAGTACTTC
12 TRBJ1-2 TRBV6-5 TRBD1 - CASRRQGLGYTF TGTGCCAGCAGACGACAGGGACTCGGCTACACCTTC
14 TRBJ1-2 TRBV3-1 - few CASSQESGSGGYTF TGTGCCAGCAGCCAAGAATCGGGGTCAGGCGGCTACACCTTC
15 TRBJ1-1 TRBV15 - few CATSAQGRGATEAFF TGTGCCACCAGCGCCCAGGGCCGGGGGGCCACTGAAGCTTTCTTT
13 TRBJ2-1 TRBV4-1 - - CASSGESGNEQFF TGCGCCAGCAGCGGGGAAAGTGGGAATGAGCAGTTCTTC
15 TRBJ2-7 TRBV4-3 - - CASSQDSTGFNEQYF TGCGCCAGCAGCCAAGATAGCACAGGGTTCAACGAGCAGTACTTC
13 TRBJ1-1 TRBV29-1 - - CSVPTGGYTEAFF TGCAGCGTTCCAACCGGGGGTTACACTGAAGCTTTCTTT
19 TRBJ2-6 TRBV6-5 TRBD1 few CASSTRRQGNPSGANVLTF TGTGCCAGCAGTACCCGCCGACAGGGAAACCCGTCTGGGGCCAACGTCCTGACTTTC
13 TRBJ1-1 TRBV5-1 TRBD1 few CASSSQDRDEAFF TGCGCCAGCAGCTCACAAGACAGGGATGAAGCTTTCTTT
15 TRBJ2-5 TRBV7-7 TRBD1 - CASSPERTGEETQYF TGTGCCAGCAGCCCCGAGCGGACAGGGGAAGAGACCCAGTACTTC
16 TRBJ1-2 TRBV6-6 TRBD1 few CASSYSLQGPGYGYTF TGTGCCAGCAGTTACTCACTACAGGGGCCGGGCTATGGCTACACCTTC
15 TRBJ1-4 TRBV20-1 - few CSATEGVAVNEKLFF TGCAGTGCTACAGAAGGGGTGGCAGTTAATGAAAAACTGTTTTTT
15 TRBJ1-3 TRBV4-3 - - CASSLKTVSGNTIYF TGCGCCAGCAGCCTTAAGACAGTTTCTGGAAACACCATATATTTT
14 TRBJ1-5 TRBV12-3/TRBV12-4 TRBD1 - CASSRTGTNQPQHF TGTGCCAGCAGTCGGACAGGGACCAATCAGCCCCAGCATTTT
14 TRBJ2-5 TRBV4-1 - - CASSIRPNYETQYF TGCGCCAGCAGCATTCGCCCGAACTACGAGACCCAGTACTTC
14 TRBJ2-7 TRBV4-3 - - CASSQDGPGYEQYF TGCGCCAGCAGCCAAGATGGGCCCGGCTACGAGCAGTACTTC
15 TRBJ2-2 TRBV6-2/TRBV6-3 TRBD1 few CASSYRGRSTGELFF TGTGCCAGCAGTTACAGGGGGCGCAGTACCGGGGAGCTGTTTTTT
15 TRBJ1-3 TRBV7-9 - - CASSPQGPLRNTIYF TGTGCCAGCAGCCCGCAGGGGCCTCTGAGAAACACCATATATTTT
13 TRBJ1-5 TRBV2 TRBD1 - CAGQGQGNQPQHF TGTGCCGGACAAGGACAGGGCAATCAGCCCCAGCATTTT
15 TRBJ2-1 TRBV7-9 TRBD1 - CASSYTPGQGDEQFF TGTGCCAGCAGCTACACTCCCGGACAGGGGGATGAGCAGTTCTTC
14 TRBJ1-2 TRBV12-3/TRBV12-4 - - CASSLGGARDGYTF TGTGCCAGCAGTTTGGGGGGGGCGAGGGATGGCTACACCTTC
16 TRBJ1-1 TRBV4-1 - few CASSHGGVLMNTEAFF TGCGCCAGCAGCCACGGAGGAGTGCTGATGAACACTGAAGCTTTCTTT
15 TRBJ2-7 TRBV4-1 TRBD1 - CASSQLTGDLYEQYF TGCGCCAGCAGCCAATTGACAGGGGACCTCTACGAGCAGTACTTC
16 TRBJ2-2 TRBV3-1 - - CASSQIPPLSAGELFF TGTGCCAGCAGCCAAATACCCCCTCTCTCGGCCGGGGAGCTGTTTTTT
16 TRBJ2-1 TRBV20-1 TRBD2 - CSAMTWGGTSLGEQFF TGCAGTGCTATGACATGGGGAGGGACTAGCCTAGGGGAGCAGTTCTTC
13 TRBJ2-7 TRBV30 - few CAWNLGRGGEQYF TGTGCCTGGAATCTGGGCAGGGGTGGTGAGCAGTACTTC
13 TRBJ1-2 TRBV12-3/TRBV12-4 - few CASSLDSIYGYTF TGTGCCAGCAGTTTAGACAGCATCTATGGCTACACCTTC
13 TRBJ2-2 TRBV19 - - CASSLTTTGELFF TGTGCCAGTAGTCTGACCACCACCGGGGAGCTGTTTTTT
14 TRBJ2-1 TRBV4-2 - - CASSQGGPGNEQFF TGTGCCAGCAGCCAAGGGGGGCCTGGAAATGAGCAGTTCTTC